The 17 T cell receptor beta chains below come from one sample, sequenced in a study of cytomegalovirus exposure and HLA in healthy donors. The PCR contained 60 Vbeta and 13 Jbeta primers. Clones were read by immunoSEQ multiplex PCR, and TCRdb kept only the in-frame ones, dropping some. Here the sample spans tens of thousands of clones, around 83% being singletons. Sample: PBMCs. The receptor source for this set is a man in his 70s in good health and CMV-seropositive.

This chain links TRBV18 with TRBJ2-1, with 8 bases identical to TRBD1. CDR1 is KGHSH, CDR2 LQKENI, per germline. This CDR3 spans 15 amino acids. J was trimmed by 5 bases and V by 3 bases; bases with no gene match: 6. The CDR3 reads CASSPGTGAHNEQFF. The CDR3 coding sequence is TGTGCCAGCTCACCCGGGACAGGTGCTCACAATGAGCAGTTCTTC.

The chain combines TRBV6-4 with TRBJ2-3, with D perhaps matching TRBD2 (6 bases). The CDR3 runs to 14 residues. The V gene's germline CDR1 is MRHNA and CDR2 SNTAGT. The V end lost 6 bases, the J end lost 0 bases, and 10 bases lay between the germline ends. CDR3 in DNA: TGTGCCAGCAGCGCCGGGACTAGCACAGATACGCAGTATTTT. As protein: CASSAGTSTDTQYF.

The rearrangement links TRBV5-1 to TRBJ2-5; 8 nucleotides align to TRBD2. The J call could be wrong; TRBJ2-7 is a better fit for the DNA end. This CDR3 is 15 amino acids long. Germline lookup yields CDR1 SGHRS and CDR2 YFSETQ. CDR3 in amino acids: CASSLSASGPYEQYF. In nucleotides, the CDR3 is TGCGCCAGCAGCTTGTCTGCTAGCGGGCCCTACGAGCAGTACTTC.

The CDR3 here is CASSDRLITNEQFF. The CDR3 DNA reads TGCGCCAGCAGCGACAGACTGATCACCAATGAGCAGTTCTTC. J is TRBJ2-1 and V is TRBV5-1; maybe TRBD1 (5 bases). V lost 4 bases and J 6 bases, leaving 14 bases between the germline ends. There are 14 residues in the CDR3. From germline, CDR1 is SGHRS and CDR2 YFSETQ.

The rearrangement links TRBV10-1 to TRBJ2-1; 13 bases line up with TRBD2. J lost 8 bases, V lost 2 bases, and 3 bases had no gene match. CDR1 is WNHNN and CDR2 is SYGVQD in the germline V gene (reference sequence). The CDR3 length is 15 residues. For the CDR3, the DNA is TGCGCCAGCAGTGAGAGACTAGCGGGAGGCGATGAGCAGTTCTTC. This gives the protein CASSERLAGGDEQFF.

In DNA, the CDR3 is TGTGCCAGCAGCCCCGGACAGGGGGGAACTGAGACCCAGTACTTC. Translated: CASSPGQGGTETQYF. The rearrangement links TRBV28 to TRBJ2-5; 10 bases map to TRBD1. CDR3 length equals 15 residues. V gave up 6 bases and J gave up 5 bases; unmatched junction bases: 9. Germline CDR1 and CDR2: MDHEN and SYDVKM.

This clone was seen a handful of times. V and J are TRBV7-9 and TRBJ2-5; D gene ambiguous. This CDR3 is built from 12 residues. Trimming stripped 1 base from V and 5 bases from J, with 5 bases between. Germline CDR1 reads SEHNR; CDR2 reads FQNEAQ (reference sequence). In DNA form, the CDR3 reads TGTGCCAGCAGCTTAGTATTCGAGACCCAGTACTTC. Protein sequence: CASSLVFETQYF.

The J gene is TRBJ2-1, the V gene TRBV11-1; 10 bases agree with TRBD1. In germline, CDR1 is SGHAT, CDR2 FQDESV (reference sequence). The CDR3 has 15 residues. After removal of 4 bases from V and 8 bases from J, the junction contained 8 bases not matched to a gene. Written as DNA, the CDR3 is TGTGCCAGCAGCTCGGACAGGGGGAATTGGGATGAGCAGTTCTTC. It translates to CASSSDRGNWDEQFF.

V and J are TRBV6-1 and TRBJ1-6, with D maybe TRBD1 (5 bases). Trimming left V 6 bases short and J 5 bases short, with 14 bases between. Germline CDR1 is MNHNS and CDR2 is SASEGT. The CDR3 loop spans 15 amino acids. CDR3 DNA: TGTGCCAGCAGGTTCCAGGGATACGATAATTCACCCCTCCACTTT. Translating gives CASRFQGYDNSPLHF.

This rearrangement joins TRBV7-9 to TRBJ1-4; D ambiguous. Trimming removed 4 bases at V and 4 bases at J, with 16 bases between. The CDR3 loop spans 16 amino acids. Germline-derived CDR1 and CDR2 are SEHNR and FQNEAQ (reference sequence). The CDR3 DNA reads TGTGCCAGCAGCTCAAGCGGTCGGGGTGATAATGAAAAACTGTTTTTT. This codes for CASSSSGRGDNEKLFF. The full variable domain, completed using reference TRBV7-9 and TRBJ1-4, is DTGVSQNPRHKITKRGQNVTFRCDPISEHNRLYWYRQTLGQGPEFLTYFQNEAQLEKSRLLSDRFSAERPKGSFSTLEIQRTEQGDSAMYLCASSSSGRGDNEKLFFGSGTQLSVL.

The J gene is TRBJ2-1, the V gene TRBV7-3; D not certain. This CDR3 is 14 amino acids long. Germline CDR1 SGHTA, CDR2 FQGTGA. V lost 2 bases to trimming and J lost 0 bases, with 5 bases between them. This chain's CDR3 is CASSLPSSYNEQFF. CDR3 DNA: TGTGCCAGCAGCTTACCTTCCTCCTACAATGAGCAGTTCTTC.

The rearrangement uses TRBV10-3 and TRBJ2-1; 8 bases fit TRBD2. The CDR3 consists of 13 residues. After removal of 10 bases from V and 5 bases from J, the junction contained 7 bases not matched to a gene. The germline gives CDR1 ENHRY, CDR2 SYGVKD. The CDR3, as DNA: TGTGCCACCGAGCGGGAGCCGAACAATGAGCAGTTCTTC. Its translation: CATEREPNNEQFF.

This chain joins TRBV7-3 and TRBJ2-1, with D tentatively TRBD1 (6 bases). Between the trimmed V and J ends, which lost 5 bases and 7 bases, there was a span of 18 bases. There are 15 residues in the CDR3. The germline CDR1 and CDR2 sequences are SGHTA and FQGTGA. CDR3 loop: CASSPQGSEGNEQFF. CDR3 bases: TGTGCCAGCAGCCCGCAGGGGTCCGAGGGGAATGAGCAGTTCTTC.

This clone occurred a few times. This rearrangement joins TRBV27 to TRBJ1-5, with D possibly matching TRBD1 (6 bases). CDR3 length equals 16 residues. Trimming cost V 6 bases and J 6 bases, with 21 bases left between them. The germline CDR1 and CDR2 sequences are MNHEY and SMNVEV (reference sequence). This CDR3 reads CASSHSGGGGGQPQHF. CDR3 nucleotide sequence: TGTGCCAGCAGCCACTCAGGTGGGGGCGGGGGTCAGCCCCAGCATTTT.

This rearrangement joins TRBV7-8 to TRBJ2-5; 8 bases match TRBD2. V shed 5 bases, J shed 5 bases, and the junction held 10 bases outside the gene matches. There are 15 residues in the CDR3. Germline V gives CDR1 SGHVS, CDR2 FQNEAQ. For the CDR3, the DNA is TGTGCCAGCAGCCCCCGCCGGGGGGGCTATGAGACCCAGTACTTC. Amino acid sequence: CASSPRRGGYETQYF.

This clone was seen just once. The J gene is TRBJ2-2, the V gene TRBV30, with D tentatively TRBD1 (5 bases). The V end was cut by 6 bases, the J end by 7 bases, with 12 bases between. Germline V gives CDR1 GTSNPN, CDR2 SVGIG (reference sequence). CDR3 length: 12 amino acids. The CDR3 bases are TGTGCCTGCCAGGGTATTGGCGGGGAGCTGTTTTTT. Protein sequence: CACQGIGGELFF.

This chain joins TRBV4-1 and TRBJ2-5; TRBD2 agrees at 10 bases. J gave up 5 bases and V 1 base, and 4 bases lay outside the gene matches. Germline CDR1 is MGHRA and CDR2 is YSYEKL. The CDR3 contains 15 residues. The CDR3 loop reads CASSQGSAGGETQYF. The CDR3 DNA sequence: TGCGCCAGCAGCCAAGGGTCAGCGGGGGGGGAGACCCAGTACTTC.